The source of this T cell receptor beta chain is a study of shared clonotypes between healthy human individuals (dated by TCRdb to the early 2020s). Background for the entire study: The cohort included a few men and two women between 18 and 49 years of age. For each donor, CD4 naive and CD4 memory were each given three plates, CD8 naive was given two plates, and CD8 memory was given one plate. To estimate repertoire size and how much clonotype sharing occurs between individuals, the study deeply sequenced the blood TCR repertoires of several healthy adults. Different laboratories and diverse techniques were used to prepare libraries and sequence TCR repertoires, to increase sequencing depth and limit assay-specific biases. Per donor, leukapheresis produced somewhere between about 0.8 and 9 billion PBMCs. The paper as a whole reports these results and caveats: Only blood was sampled, and tissue TCR repertoires likely differ from those in blood. Naive subsets generally had larger estimated clonotype richness than memory subsets did. Pairwise subsampling indicated that sequencing depth was expected to affect the degree of clonotype sharing among donors. Approximately 5% of naive CD4, 3.5% of naive CD8, about 2.1% of memory CD4, and more than 0.35% of memory CD8 clonotypes were shared across a handful of donors. Higher generation probabilities were observed for clonotypes shared by all four sorted-subset donors than for non-shared clonotypes. Because the study included a small number of donors, the genetic and exposure-history diversity represented was limited. Rarefaction of sorted-subset datasets indicated incomplete sequencing despite the large sequencing depth.

Using the deep immunoSEQ assay, multiplex PCR amplified TCR CDR3 regions from genomic DNA. Genomic DNA extracted from each cell subset was distributed evenly over all wells of several immunoSEQ 96-well plates, and each plate served as one replicate. For sorted subsets, roughly 200 ng of genomic DNA, equivalent to some 30,000 T cell genomes, went into each replicate PCR. Purified libraries were measured with a Qubit 3.0 fluorometer, size-checked on a Bioanalyzer 2100, and measured again with the KAPA Library Quantification kit. Every immunoSEQ 96-well plate was sequenced on a dedicated single-read 150-cycle Illumina NextSeq 550 flow cell. The authors processed their data as follows. The immunoSEQ output contained only junctional sequences without quality scores, so filtering could not match that applied to full-length reads. To assign V/J genes and CDR3, sequences were annotated against IMGT germline references using PyIR, a Python wrapper for IgBLAST v1.9. Any read was removed if the V/J assignment was weak (E-value above 1e-6), the CDR3 was missing, or the read contained stop codons, out-of-frame junctions, or ambiguous translated residues. V3J clonotypes were defined as sequences sharing the same inferred V gene, J gene, and CDR3 amino acid sequence. Percentage overlap between repertoires was calculated by dividing the number of shared unique clonotypes by the size of the smaller repertoire. RTK rarefaction, the Chao1 estimator, and Recon v2.1 estimates of unobserved clonotypes were used to assess repertoire richness. Generation probabilities for all TCRbeta clonotypes obtained by the gDNA method from a handful of donors were computed using OLGA. TCRdb provides this immuneACCESS table in a form limited to in-frame rearrangements. Some clones are lacking; in checked studies, under half of them reflect an unresolved V gene, and why the rest are absent is not known. That table is the source of V, J and clone size, and D and trimming were worked out from the DNA. This sample holds about 800,000 clones; roughly 96% were observed only once. Of the sample, less than 0.3% is held by the ten largest clones.

The CDR3 runs 20 residues from the cysteine to the phenylalanine. The kept DNA is CDR3 alone, 60 bases in frame from the first base. The germline V gene supplies CDR1 SGHDN and CDR2 FVKESK. Cut back by 2 bases and 0 bases, the V and J ends lie 20 bases apart. To note about this clone: The antigen it recognizes is unknown. Base-call qualities are not available, and no considerably larger clone is one nucleotide away.

For the CD8 naive samples, CD45RO-negative cells were positively selected for CCR7, yielding a CD45RA+CCR7+ population from which TemRA cells were excluded. The donors were healthy, HIV-negative adults who had no recently reported acute infections or vaccinations. Every donor was a Caucasian adult residing in Nashville, Tennessee, USA. Blood was obtained by leukapheresis, after which PBMCs were separated by Ficoll-Histopaque density gradient centrifugation and cryopreserved in liquid nitrogen vapor phase. Purity and quantity of every magnetically sorted T cell population were checked by analytical flow cytometry. Genomic DNA was isolated from each sorted fraction and quantified by UV absorbance on a Nanodrop 2000c.

Specimen: naive CD8+ T cells sorted from blood. The sample's cell subset or site label, decoded: CD45RA+CCR7+. The chain links TRBV14 with TRBJ2-6, and the D gene may be TRBD2, 6 bases matching. The TCR comes from a man in his thirties or forties in good health. The CDR3 sequence is CASSQPSSGDSYSGANVLTF. The nucleotide sequence is given as TGTGCCAGCAGCCAACCATCCTCGGGGGACTCCTACTCTGGGGCCAACGTCCTGACTTTC.